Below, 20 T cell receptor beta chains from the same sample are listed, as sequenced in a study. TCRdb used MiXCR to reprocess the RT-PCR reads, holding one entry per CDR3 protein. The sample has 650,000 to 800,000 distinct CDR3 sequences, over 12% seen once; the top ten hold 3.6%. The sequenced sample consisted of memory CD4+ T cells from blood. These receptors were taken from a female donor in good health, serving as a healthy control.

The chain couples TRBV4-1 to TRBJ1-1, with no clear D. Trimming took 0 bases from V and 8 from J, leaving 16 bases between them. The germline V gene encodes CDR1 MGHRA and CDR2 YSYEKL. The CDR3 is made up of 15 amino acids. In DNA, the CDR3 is TGCGCCAGCAGCCAAGATAGCGGGATCCTGAGGGAAGCTTTCTTT. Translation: CASSQDSGILREAFF.

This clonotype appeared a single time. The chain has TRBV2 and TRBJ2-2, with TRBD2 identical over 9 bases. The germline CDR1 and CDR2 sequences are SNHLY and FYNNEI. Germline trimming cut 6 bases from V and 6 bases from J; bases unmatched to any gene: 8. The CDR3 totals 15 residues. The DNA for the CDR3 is TGTGCCAGCAGGGCGGAAGCGGGGGGCCCCGGGGAGCTGTTTTTT. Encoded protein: CASRAEAGGPGELFF.

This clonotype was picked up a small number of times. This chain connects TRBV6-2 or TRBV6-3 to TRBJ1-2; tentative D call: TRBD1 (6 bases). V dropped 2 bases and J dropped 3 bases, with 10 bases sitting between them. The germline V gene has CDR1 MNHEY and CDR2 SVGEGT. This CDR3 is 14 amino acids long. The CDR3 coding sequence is TGTGCCAGCAGTTACCGTGCAGGGGACTATGGCTACACCTTC. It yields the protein CASSYRAGDYGYTF.

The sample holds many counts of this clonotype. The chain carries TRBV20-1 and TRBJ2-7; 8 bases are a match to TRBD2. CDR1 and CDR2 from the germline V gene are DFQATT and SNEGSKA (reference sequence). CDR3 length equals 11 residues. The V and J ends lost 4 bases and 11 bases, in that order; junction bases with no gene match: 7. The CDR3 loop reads CSAISGLAEYF. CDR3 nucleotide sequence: TGCAGTGCTATCTCCGGACTAGCCGAGTACTTC.

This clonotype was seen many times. The CDR3 sequence is CASSKSGVSYEQYF. The CDR3 DNA is TGTGCCAGCAGTAAAAGCGGTGTCTCCTACGAGCAGTACTTC. The V call is TRBV12-3 or TRBV12-4, the J call TRBJ2-7, with a weak D call TRBD2 (5 bases). The CDR3 extends over 14 amino acids. With 5 bases removed from V and 0 bases from J, the gap between germline ends came to 11 bases.

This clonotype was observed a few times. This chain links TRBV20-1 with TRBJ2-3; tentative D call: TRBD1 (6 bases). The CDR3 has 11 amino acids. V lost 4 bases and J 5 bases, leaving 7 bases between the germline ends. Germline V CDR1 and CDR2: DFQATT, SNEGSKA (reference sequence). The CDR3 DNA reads TGCAGTGCTACGGACAGAGATACGCAGTATTTT. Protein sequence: CSATDRDTQYF.

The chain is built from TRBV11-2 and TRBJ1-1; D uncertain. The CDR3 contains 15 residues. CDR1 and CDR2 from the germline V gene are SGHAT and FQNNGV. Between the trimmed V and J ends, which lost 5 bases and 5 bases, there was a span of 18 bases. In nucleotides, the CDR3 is TGTGCCAGCAGCCCCCCCCTAGGGATGGTGACTGAAGCTTTCTTT. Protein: CASSPPLGMVTEAFF.

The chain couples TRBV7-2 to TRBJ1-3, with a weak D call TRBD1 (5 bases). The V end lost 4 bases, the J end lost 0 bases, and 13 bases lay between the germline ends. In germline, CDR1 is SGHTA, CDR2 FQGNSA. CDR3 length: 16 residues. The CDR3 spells CASSSGHRSSGNTIYF. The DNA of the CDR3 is TGTGCCAGCAGCTCTGGACATCGGAGCTCTGGAAACACCATATATTTT.

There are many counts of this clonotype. CDR3 nucleotide sequence: TGCGCCAGCAGCATACAGCCGACCTCCTACAATGAGCAGTTCTTC. It specifies CASSIQPTSYNEQFF. The genes are TRBV5-1 and TRBJ2-1; D call uncertain. With 4 bases removed from V and 0 bases from J, the gap between germline ends came to 11 bases. Germline V gene lookup returns CDR1 SGHRS and CDR2 YFSETQ. The CDR3 has 15 amino acids. The entire variable domain, with the rest obtained from reference TRBV5-1 and TRBJ2-1, is as follows: KAGVTQTPRYLIKTRGQQVTLSCSPISGHRSVSWYQQTPGQGLQFLFEYFSETQRNKGNFPGRFSGRQFSNSRSEMNVSTLELGDSALYLCASSIQPTSYNEQFFGPGTRLTVL.

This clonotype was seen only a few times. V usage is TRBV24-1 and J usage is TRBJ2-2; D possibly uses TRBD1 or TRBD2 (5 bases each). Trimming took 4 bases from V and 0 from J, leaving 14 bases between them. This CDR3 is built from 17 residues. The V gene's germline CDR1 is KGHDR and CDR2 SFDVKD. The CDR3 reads CATSDPYGDANTGELFF. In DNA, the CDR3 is TGTGCCACCAGTGACCCATACGGGGACGCGAACACCGGGGAGCTGTTTTTT.

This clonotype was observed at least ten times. CDR3: CASSQVRGDSDSPLHF. The CDR3 nucleotides read TGTGCCAGCAGCCAAGTTCGGGGTGATAGTGATTCACCCCTCCACTTT. The V gene is TRBV4-2, the J gene TRBJ1-6; D not resolved. Germline V gene data show CDR1 as LGHNA and CDR2 as YNFKEQ. With 1 base removed from V and 8 bases from J, the gap between germline ends came to 15 bases. CDR3 length: 16 amino acids.

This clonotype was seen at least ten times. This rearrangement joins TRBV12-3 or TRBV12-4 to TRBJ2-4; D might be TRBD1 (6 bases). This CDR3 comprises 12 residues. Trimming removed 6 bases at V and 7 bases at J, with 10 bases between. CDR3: CASSQGWNIQYF. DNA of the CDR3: TGTGCCAGCAGCCAGGGGTGGAACATTCAGTACTTC.

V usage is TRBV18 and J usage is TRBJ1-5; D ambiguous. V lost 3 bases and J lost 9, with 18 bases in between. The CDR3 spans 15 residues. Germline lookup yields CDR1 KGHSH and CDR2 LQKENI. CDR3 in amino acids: CASSPATDSSGPQHF. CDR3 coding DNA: TGTGCCAGCTCACCGGCTACGGACTCCAGTGGGCCCCAGCATTTT.

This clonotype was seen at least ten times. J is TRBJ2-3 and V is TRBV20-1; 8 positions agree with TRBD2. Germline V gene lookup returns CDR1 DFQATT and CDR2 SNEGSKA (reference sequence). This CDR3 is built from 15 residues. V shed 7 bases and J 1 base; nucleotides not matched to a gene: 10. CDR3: CSVETAGGRTDTQYF. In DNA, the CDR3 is TGCAGTGTTGAGACTGCGGGGGGACGCACAGATACGCAGTATTTT.

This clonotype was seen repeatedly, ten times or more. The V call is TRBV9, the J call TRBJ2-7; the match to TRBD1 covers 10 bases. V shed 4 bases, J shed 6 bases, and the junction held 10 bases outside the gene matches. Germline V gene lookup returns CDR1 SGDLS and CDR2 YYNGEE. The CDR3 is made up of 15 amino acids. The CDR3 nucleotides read TGTGCCAGCAGCCGCCAGGGACAGGGGTACGGCGAGCAGTACTTC. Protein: CASSRQGQGYGEQYF. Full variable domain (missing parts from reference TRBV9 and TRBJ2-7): DSGVTQTPKHLITATGQRVTLRCSPRSGDLSVYWYQQSLDQGLQFLIQYYNGEERAKGNILERFSAQQFPDLHSELNLSSLELGDSALYFCASSRQGQGYGEQYFGPGTRLTVT.

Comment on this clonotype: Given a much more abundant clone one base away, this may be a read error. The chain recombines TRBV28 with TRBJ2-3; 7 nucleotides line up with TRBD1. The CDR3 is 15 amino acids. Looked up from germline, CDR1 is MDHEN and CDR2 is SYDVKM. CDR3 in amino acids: CASNEGAGRTDAQYF. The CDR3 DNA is TGTGCCAGCAACGAGGGGGCCGGTAGAACAGATGCGCAGTATTTT.

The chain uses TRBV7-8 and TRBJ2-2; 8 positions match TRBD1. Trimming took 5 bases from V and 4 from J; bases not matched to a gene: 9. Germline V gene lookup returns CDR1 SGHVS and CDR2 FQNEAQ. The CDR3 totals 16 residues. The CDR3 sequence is CASSPSGGFFTGELFF. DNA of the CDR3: TGTGCCAGCAGCCCATCAGGGGGCTTTTTCACCGGGGAGCTGTTTTTT.

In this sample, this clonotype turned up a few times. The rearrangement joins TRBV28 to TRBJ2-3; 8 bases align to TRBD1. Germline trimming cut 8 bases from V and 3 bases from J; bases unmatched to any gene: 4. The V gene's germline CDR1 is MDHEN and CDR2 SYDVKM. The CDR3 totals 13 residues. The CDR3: CASRGQGTDTQYF. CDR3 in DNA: TGTGCCAGCCGCGGACAGGGAACAGATACGCAGTATTTT.

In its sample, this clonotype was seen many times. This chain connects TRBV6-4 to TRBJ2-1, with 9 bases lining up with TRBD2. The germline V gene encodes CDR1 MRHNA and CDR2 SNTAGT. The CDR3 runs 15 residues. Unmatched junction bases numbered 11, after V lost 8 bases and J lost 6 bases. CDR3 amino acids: CASAWVAGARNEQFF. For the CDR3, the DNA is TGTGCCAGCGCTTGGGTAGCGGGAGCTCGCAATGAGCAGTTCTTC.

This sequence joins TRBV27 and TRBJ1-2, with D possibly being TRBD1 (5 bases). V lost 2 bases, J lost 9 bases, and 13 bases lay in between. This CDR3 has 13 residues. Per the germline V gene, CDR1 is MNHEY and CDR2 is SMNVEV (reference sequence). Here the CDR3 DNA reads TGTGCCAGCAGTTTAAGTACAGGAGATCGCTACACCTTC. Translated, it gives CASSLSTGDRYTF.